This record covers a single TCR beta chain. The sample belongs to a study of blood T cell repertoires in COVID-19. Study-level background: From the United States, Italy and Spain came samples of acute and convalescent COVID-19. From T cells, B-cell-depleted T cells, or PBMCs came the material, which was cDNA or gDNA.

As handled by the study authors: Reference gene primer amplification yielded estimated nucleated cell counts. The assay was immunoSEQ multiplex PCR, and TCRdb's table has in-frame clones only and misses some. V and J calls and clone size are those listed in that table; D and trimming were worked out from the DNA. This repertoire shows 200,000 or so clones, 84% found once; its top ten account for more than 4.5%. With V trimmed by 4 bases and J by 1 base, 6 bases remained unmatched. The CDR3 is 15 amino acids. Per germline, CDR1 LGHNT and CDR2 FRNRAP. The source material was peripheral blood. The chain couples TRBV12-5 to TRBJ1-2; 7 bases line up with TRBD1. The clonotype originates from a woman aged 60 to 75 who had recovered from COVID-19. The CDR3 sequence: CASGSTRQGNYGYTF. The CDR3 nucleotides read TGTGCTAGTGGTTCCACCCGACAGGGTAACTATGGCTACACCTTC.